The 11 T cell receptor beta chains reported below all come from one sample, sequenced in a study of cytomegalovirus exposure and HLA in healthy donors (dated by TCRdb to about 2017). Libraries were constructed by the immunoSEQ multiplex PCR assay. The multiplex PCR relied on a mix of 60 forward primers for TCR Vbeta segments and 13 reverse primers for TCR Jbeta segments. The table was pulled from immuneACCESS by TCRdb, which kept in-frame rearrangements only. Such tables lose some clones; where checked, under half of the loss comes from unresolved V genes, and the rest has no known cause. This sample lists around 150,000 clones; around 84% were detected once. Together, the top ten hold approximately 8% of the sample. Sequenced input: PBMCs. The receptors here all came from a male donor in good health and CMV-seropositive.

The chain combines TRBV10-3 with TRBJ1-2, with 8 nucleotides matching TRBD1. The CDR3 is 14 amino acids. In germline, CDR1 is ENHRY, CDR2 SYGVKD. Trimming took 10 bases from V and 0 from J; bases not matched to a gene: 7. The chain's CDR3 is CATRQGLANYGYTF. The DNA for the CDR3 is TGTGCCACCCGACAGGGGTTAGCTAACTATGGCTACACCTTC.

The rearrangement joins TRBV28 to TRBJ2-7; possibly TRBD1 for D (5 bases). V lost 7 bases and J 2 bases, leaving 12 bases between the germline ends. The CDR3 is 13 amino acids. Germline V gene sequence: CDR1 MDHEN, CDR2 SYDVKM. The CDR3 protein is CASTRQIPYEQYF. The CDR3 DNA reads TGTGCCAGCACCCGACAGATTCCCTACGAGCAGTACTTC. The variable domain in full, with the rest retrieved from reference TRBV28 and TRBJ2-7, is DVKVTQSSRYLVKRTGEKVFLECVQDMDHENMFWYRQDPGLGLRLIYFSYDVKMKEKGDIPEGYSVSREKKERFSLILESASTNQTSMYLCASTRQIPYEQYFGPGTRLTVT.

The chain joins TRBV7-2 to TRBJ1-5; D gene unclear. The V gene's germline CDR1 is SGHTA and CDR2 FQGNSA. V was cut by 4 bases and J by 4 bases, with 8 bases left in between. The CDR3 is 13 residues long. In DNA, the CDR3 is TGTGCCAGCAGCTCGCGCGTAAATCAGCCCCAGCATTTT. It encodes CASSSRVNQPQHF.

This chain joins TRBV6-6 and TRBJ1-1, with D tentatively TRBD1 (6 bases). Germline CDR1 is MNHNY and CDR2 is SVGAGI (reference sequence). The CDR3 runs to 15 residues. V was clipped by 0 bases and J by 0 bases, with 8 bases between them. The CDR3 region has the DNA TGTGCCAGCAGTTACTCTGACAGGTTGAACACTGAAGCTTTCTTT. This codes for CASSYSDRLNTEAFF.

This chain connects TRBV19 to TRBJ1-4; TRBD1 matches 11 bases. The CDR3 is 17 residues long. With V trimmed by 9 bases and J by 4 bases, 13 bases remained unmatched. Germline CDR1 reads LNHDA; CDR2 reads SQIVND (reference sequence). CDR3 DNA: TGTGCCAGCAGATCCGGGACAGGGGGAGGGGGTAATGAAAAACTGTTTTTT. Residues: CASRSGTGGGGNEKLFF.

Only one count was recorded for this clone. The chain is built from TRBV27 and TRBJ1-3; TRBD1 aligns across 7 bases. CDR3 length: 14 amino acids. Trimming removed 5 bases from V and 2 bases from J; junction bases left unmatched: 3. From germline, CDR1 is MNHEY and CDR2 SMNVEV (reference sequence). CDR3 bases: TGTGCCAGCAGTAATACAGGGGCTGGAAACACCATATATTTT. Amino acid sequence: CASSNTGAGNTIYF.

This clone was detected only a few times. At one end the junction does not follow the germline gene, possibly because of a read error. CDR3 in amino acids: CASRYSGANGLTF. As DNA, the CDR3 is TGTGCCAGCAGATACTCTGGGGCCAACGGCCTGACTTTC. The chain links TRBV27 to TRBJ2-6; D perhaps matches TRBD1 (5 bases). The CDR3 consists of 13 residues. Germline V gives CDR1 MNHEY, CDR2 SMNVEV (reference sequence).

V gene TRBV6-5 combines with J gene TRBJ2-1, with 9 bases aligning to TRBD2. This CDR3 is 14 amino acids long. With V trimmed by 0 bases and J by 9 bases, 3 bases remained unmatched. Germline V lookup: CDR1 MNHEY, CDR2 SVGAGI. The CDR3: CASSYSSSGAEQFF. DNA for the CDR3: TGTGCCAGCAGTTACTCATCTAGCGGGGCTGAGCAGTTCTTC.

The CDR3 loop reads CASSEQGADGYTF. The CDR3 nucleotides are TGCGCCAGCAGTGAGCAGGGGGCGGATGGCTACACCTTC. This chain connects TRBV10-2 to TRBJ1-2; 8 bases are a match to TRBD1. Per germline, CDR1 WSHSY and CDR2 SAAADI. V shed 2 bases, J shed 6 bases, and the junction held 2 bases outside the gene matches. The CDR3 length is 13 residues.

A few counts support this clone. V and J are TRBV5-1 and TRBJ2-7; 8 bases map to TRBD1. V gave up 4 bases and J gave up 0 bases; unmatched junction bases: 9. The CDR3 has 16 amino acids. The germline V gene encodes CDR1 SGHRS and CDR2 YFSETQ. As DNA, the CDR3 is TGCGCCAGCAGCCAGCGAGACAGGGGCTACTCCTACGAGCAGTACTTC. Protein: CASSQRDRGYSYEQYF.

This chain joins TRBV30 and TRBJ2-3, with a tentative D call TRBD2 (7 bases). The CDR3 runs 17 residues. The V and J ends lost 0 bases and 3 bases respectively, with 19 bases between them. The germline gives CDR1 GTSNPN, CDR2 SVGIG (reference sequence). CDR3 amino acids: CAWSVRGGALSTDTQYF. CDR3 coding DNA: TGTGCCTGGAGTGTCAGAGGGGGGGCACTTTCGACAGATACGCAGTATTTT.